The rows below give T cell receptor beta chains drawn from one sample of a study. TCRdb used MiXCR to reprocess the RT-PCR reads, holding one entry per CDR3 protein. The sample shows more than 600,000 distinct CDR3 sequences, approximately 15% of them seen only once. Sequenced sample: memory CD4+ T cells from blood. The source of these receptors is a female donor in good health, serving as a healthy control. The CDR3 runs from the conserved cysteine through the conserved F or W. The D gene is left open where the match is weak. Clone size is shown for a subset of rows, as once, few, many or a class of expanded clone.

cdr3_nt cdr3_aa j_call d_call clone_size v_call
TGTGCCAGCAGTTACTCCGGGATTGGTAACTATGGCTACACCTTC CASSYSGIGNYGYTF TRBJ1-2 - - TRBV6-5
TGTGCCAGCAGCGTAAGACCCACGGGGGAGCAGTACTTC CASSVRPTGEQYF TRBJ2-7 - many TRBV9
TGTGCCAGCAGACCTACCGCCGGGATCGGGAGCTACGAGCAGTACTTC CASRPTAGIGSYEQYF TRBJ2-7 - - TRBV27
TGTGCTAGTGCTCAATTGACTAGCGGGGCGGGTGAGCAGTTCTTC CASAQLTSGAGEQFF TRBJ2-1 TRBD2 - TRBV12-5
TGTGCCACCAGGGGAGACAGTTGGGCGACGAACACTGAAGCTTTCTTT CATRGDSWATNTEAFF TRBJ1-1 - few TRBV15
TGCGCCAGCAGCTTGGGGGCGGGCTATGGCCCCCAGCATTTT CASSLGAGYGPQHF TRBJ1-5 - many TRBV5-1
TGCAGCGTTCTGGACAGGGTAAGGGGTTCTTCCGAAACTGAAGCTTTCTTT CSVLDRVRGSSETEAFF TRBJ1-1 TRBD1 few TRBV29-1
TGTGCCAGCAGGGAAGACGGGACAGAGATTCGGGAAGCTTTCTTT CASREDGTEIREAFF TRBJ1-1 TRBD1 - TRBV6-5
TGTGCCAGCAGCTTTTCCAATGAAGCTTTCTTT CASSFSNEAFF TRBJ1-1 - few TRBV5-6
TGTGCCAGCAGCTTGGGCGGACAGGGACATTTCTACGAGCAGTACTTC CASSLGGQGHFYEQYF TRBJ2-7 TRBD1 - TRBV7-2
TGCAGTGAGGAAGGCGCGGGCACAGATACGCAGTATTTT CSEEGAGTDTQYF TRBJ2-3 - many TRBV20-1
TGTGCCAGCAGTCCCCACAGCGGGACCGCCCGGTTCTTC CASSPHSGTARFF TRBJ2-1 TRBD2 - TRBV28
TGCGCCAGCAGCTCTTTATCCGGGACTAGTAAGGAGCAGTTCTTC CASSSLSGTSKEQFF TRBJ2-1 TRBD2 many TRBV5-1
TGTGCCAGCAGCCCCCGGACCGGGCCGGAAAAACTGTTTTTT CASSPRTGPEKLFF TRBJ1-4 - - TRBV11-1
TGTGCCATCAGTGGGACAGGCAACACTGAAGCTTTCTTT CAISGTGNTEAFF TRBJ1-1 TRBD1 many TRBV10-3
TGTGCCAGCAGCCAAGAATCCACCGGGGAGCTGTTTTTT CASSQESTGELFF TRBJ2-2 - few TRBV3-1
TGTGCCAGCAGTTACAGGGTTCCGCTGTTCGGGCAAGAGACCCAGTACTTC CASSYRVPLFGQETQYF TRBJ2-5 - few TRBV6-5
TGTGCCAGCAGCCCCCAGACAGGGGGTAGCGCTGAAGCTTTCTTT CASSPQTGGSAEAFF TRBJ1-1 TRBD1 many TRBV7-9
TGTGCCAGCAGCTTAAGAGGAACCTTTAGCACAGATACGCAGTATTTT CASSLRGTFSTDTQYF TRBJ2-3 - few TRBV7-8
TGTGCCAGCAGCTCAAATGAGAGACTAGCGGGAGAAGAGACCCAGTACTTC CASSSNERLAGEETQYF TRBJ2-5 TRBD2 many TRBV11-1
TGTGCCAGCAGCGTAGAGGGAGGGCCCGGCCACGAGCAGTACTTC CASSVEGGPGHEQYF TRBJ2-7 TRBD2 many TRBV9
TGTGCCAGCAGCTTAGATTTCAGCGGGGGGTCGTGGACGCAGTATTTT CASSLDFSGGSWTQYF TRBJ2-3 TRBD2 many TRBV7-2
TGCGCCAGCAGCTTGGACCAGGGTATCTATGGCTACACCTTC CASSLDQGIYGYTF TRBJ1-2 - many TRBV5-1
TGTGCCAGCAGCGGGACAGGGGACCGGGATGGCTACACCTTC CASSGTGDRDGYTF TRBJ1-2 TRBD1 few TRBV12-3/TRBV12-4
TGTGCCAGCAGTTCTCCGCGGGTCCCCGACCTTGCCTACGAGCAGTACTTC CASSSPRVPDLAYEQYF TRBJ2-7 - few TRBV6-6
TGCAGTGCCCAAAGAGGGGGGGCGCGAGAGACCCAGTACTTC CSAQRGGARETQYF TRBJ2-5 - few TRBV20-1
TGCAGTGCTAGCCCCTACGAGGGGATCAACTCCTATAATTCACCCCTCCACTTT CSASPYEGINSYNSPLHF TRBJ1-6 - - TRBV20-1
TGTGCCATCAGTGACCAGCGGGGGGGCACAGATACGCAGTATTTT CAISDQRGGTDTQYF TRBJ2-3 TRBD2 many TRBV10-3
TGTGCCAGCACCCTGGGGGAAAAACTGTTTTTT CASTLGEKLFF TRBJ1-4 - few TRBV12-3/TRBV12-4
TGTGCCACCACCAGACGAGGTCCCATGGCCTTGGGGGAGACGCAGTATTTT CATTRRGPMALGETQYF TRBJ2-3 - few TRBV15